The clone carrying this T cell receptor (beta chain) appeared a few times. Its antigen is currently unknown. The J segment lost 4 bases and the V segment lost 6 bases, leaving 14 bases of the junction unmatched. The CDR3 loop spans 17 amino acids. The sample originates from a study of CD8 T cells in ankylosing spondylitis. General observations from the study: Reported data indicate significant enrichment of disease-linked clones within matched ankylosing spondylitis synovial fluid. Disease-linked clones proved CD8+ and comparatively uncommon in peripheral blood. A TCR beta motif of eight highly homologous variants appeared characteristic of ankylosing spondylitis blood. Earlier reports found some motif variants in synovial fluid and blood in reactive arthritis.

Construction of TCR beta libraries was performed using quantitative 5'-RACE with molecular barcodes. TCRdb called the 5' RACE reads again in MiXCR, with one record for every CDR3 protein. This sample has about 500,000 distinct CDR3 sequences, with over 9.5% found just once. The source of this sequence is a male donor with ankylosing spondylitis. The sample comprised blood, either unsorted or a sorted T cell fraction (not recorded which). The chain links TRBV12-3 or TRBV12-4 to TRBJ2-1; 8 bases are a match to TRBD2. The CDR3 region has the DNA TGTGCCAGCAGAGTTGGCGGGGGCGGGGGGAATTACAATGAGCAGTTCTTC. Residues: CASRVGGGGGNYNEQFF.